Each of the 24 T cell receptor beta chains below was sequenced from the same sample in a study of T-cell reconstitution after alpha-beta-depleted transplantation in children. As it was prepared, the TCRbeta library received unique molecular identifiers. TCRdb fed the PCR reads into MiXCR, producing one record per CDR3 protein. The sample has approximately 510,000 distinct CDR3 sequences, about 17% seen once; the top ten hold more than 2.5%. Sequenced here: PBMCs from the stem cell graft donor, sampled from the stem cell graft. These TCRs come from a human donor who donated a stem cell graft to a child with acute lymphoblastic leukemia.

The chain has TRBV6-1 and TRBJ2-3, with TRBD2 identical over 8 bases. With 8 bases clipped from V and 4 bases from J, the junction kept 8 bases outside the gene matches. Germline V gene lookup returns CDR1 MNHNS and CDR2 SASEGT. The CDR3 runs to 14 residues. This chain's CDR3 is CASGTSGSADTQYF. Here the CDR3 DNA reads TGTGCCAGCGGTACCAGCGGGAGCGCAGATACGCAGTATTTT.

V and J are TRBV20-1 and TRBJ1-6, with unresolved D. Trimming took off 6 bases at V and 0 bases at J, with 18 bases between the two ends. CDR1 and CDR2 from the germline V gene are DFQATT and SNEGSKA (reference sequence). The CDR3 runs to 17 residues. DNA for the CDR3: TGCAGTGCCAGTGTCTCCGGGTTCTCCTCCTATAATTCACCCCTCCACTTT. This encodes CSASVSGFSSYNSPLHF.

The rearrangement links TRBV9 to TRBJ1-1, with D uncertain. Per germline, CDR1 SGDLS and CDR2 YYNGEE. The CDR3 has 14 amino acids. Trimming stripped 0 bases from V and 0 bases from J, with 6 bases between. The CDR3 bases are TGTGCCAGCAGCGTAGTTCTTTTGAACACTGAAGCTTTCTTT. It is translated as CASSVVLLNTEAFF.

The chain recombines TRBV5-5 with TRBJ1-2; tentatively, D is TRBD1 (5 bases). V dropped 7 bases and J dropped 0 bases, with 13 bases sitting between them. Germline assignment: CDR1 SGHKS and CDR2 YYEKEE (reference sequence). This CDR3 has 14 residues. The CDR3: CASREGTTNYGYTF. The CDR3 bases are TGTGCCAGCCGTGAAGGGACCACTAACTATGGCTACACCTTC.

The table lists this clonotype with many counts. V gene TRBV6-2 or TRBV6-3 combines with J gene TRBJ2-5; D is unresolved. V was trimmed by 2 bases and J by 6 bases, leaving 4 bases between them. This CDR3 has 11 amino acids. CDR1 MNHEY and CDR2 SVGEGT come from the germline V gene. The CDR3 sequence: CASSYGQTQYF. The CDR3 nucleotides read TGTGCCAGCAGTTACGGACAGACCCAGTACTTC.

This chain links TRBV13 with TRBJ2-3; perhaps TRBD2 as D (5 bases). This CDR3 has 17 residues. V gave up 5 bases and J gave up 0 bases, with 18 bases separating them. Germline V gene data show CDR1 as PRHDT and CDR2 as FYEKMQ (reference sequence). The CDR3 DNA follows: TGTGCCAGCAGCCGGGATTCGGACGGATATAGCACAGATACGCAGTATTTT. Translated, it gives CASSRDSDGYSTDTQYF.

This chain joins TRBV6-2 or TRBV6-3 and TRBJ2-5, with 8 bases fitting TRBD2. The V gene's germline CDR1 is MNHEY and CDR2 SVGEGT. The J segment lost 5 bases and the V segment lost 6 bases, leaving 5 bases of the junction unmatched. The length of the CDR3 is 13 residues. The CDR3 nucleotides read TGTGCCAGCAGGAAAGCGGGAGCCGAGACCCAGTACTTC. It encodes CASRKAGAETQYF.

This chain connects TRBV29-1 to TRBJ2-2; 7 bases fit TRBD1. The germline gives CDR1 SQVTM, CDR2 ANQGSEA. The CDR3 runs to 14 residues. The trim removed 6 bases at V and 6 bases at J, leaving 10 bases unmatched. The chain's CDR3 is CSVLRQGSPGELFF. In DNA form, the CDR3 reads TGCAGCGTCTTAAGACAGGGCAGCCCCGGGGAGCTGTTTTTT.

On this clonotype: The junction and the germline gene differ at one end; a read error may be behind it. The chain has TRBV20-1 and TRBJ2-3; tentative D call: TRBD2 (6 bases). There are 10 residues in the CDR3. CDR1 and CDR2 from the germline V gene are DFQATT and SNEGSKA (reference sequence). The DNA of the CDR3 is TGCAGTGCTAGAGACGAACAGCGGGTCTTT. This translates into CSARDEQRVF.

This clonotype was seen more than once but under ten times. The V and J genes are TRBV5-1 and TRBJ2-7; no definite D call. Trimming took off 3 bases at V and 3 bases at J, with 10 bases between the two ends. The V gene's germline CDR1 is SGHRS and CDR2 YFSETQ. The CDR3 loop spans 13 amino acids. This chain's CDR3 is CASSWTVGYEQYF. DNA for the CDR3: TGCGCCAGCAGCTGGACGGTAGGCTACGAGCAGTACTTC.

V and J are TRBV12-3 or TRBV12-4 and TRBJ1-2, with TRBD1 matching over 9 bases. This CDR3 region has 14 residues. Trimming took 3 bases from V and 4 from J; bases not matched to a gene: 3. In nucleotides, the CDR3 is TGTGCCAGCAGTTTGACAGGGGGTGTCTATGGCTACACCTTC. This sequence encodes CASSLTGGVYGYTF.

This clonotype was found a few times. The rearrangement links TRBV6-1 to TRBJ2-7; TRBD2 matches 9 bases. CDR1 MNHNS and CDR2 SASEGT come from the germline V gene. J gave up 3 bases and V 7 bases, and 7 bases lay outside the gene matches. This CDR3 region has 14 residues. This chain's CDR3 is CASTPGTSIYEQYF. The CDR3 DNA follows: TGTGCCAGCACCCCCGGGACTAGCATCTACGAGCAGTACTTC.

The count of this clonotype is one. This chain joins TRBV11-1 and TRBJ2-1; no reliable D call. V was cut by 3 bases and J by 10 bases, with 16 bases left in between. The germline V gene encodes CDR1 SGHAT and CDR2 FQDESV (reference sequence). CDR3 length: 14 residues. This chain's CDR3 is CASSFSDLLYEQFF. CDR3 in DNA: TGTGCCAGCAGCTTTTCTGATTTACTTTACGAGCAGTTCTTC.

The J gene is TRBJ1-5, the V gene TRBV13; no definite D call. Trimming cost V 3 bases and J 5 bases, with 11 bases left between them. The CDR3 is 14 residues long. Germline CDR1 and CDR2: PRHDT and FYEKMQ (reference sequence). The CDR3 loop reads CASSFGGPHQPQHF. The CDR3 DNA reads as TGTGCCAGCAGCTTCGGAGGCCCCCATCAGCCCCAGCATTTT.

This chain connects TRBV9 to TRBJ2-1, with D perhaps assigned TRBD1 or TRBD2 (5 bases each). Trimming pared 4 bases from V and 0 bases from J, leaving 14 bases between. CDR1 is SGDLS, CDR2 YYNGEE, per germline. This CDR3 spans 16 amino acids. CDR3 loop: CASSPRGVGSYNEQFF. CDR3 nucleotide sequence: TGTGCCAGCAGCCCCAGAGGGGTAGGCTCCTACAATGAGCAGTTCTTC.

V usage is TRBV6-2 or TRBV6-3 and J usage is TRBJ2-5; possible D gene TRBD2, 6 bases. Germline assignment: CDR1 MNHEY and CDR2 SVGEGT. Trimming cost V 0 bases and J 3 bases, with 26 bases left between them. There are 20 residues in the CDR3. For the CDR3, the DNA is TGTGCCAGCAGTTACTCGACGGTCGGCGGGGCGGCGAGCAGGGAAGAGACCCAGTACTTC. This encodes CASSYSTVGGAASREETQYF.

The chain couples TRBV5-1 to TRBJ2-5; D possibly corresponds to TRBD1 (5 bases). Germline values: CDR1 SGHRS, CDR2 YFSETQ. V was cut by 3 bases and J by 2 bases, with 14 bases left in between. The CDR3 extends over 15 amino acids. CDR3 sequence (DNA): TGCGCCAGCAGCTCGCGTGGGGCAGCACAAGAGACCCAGTACTTC. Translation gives CASSSRGAAQETQYF.

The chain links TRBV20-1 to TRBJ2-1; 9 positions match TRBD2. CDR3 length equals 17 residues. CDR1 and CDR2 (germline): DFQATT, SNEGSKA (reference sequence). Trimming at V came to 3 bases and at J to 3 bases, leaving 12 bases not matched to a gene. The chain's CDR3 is CSARGLADVHLYNEQFF. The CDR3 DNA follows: TGCAGTGCTAGGGGACTAGCAGACGTCCACCTCTACAATGAGCAGTTCTTC.

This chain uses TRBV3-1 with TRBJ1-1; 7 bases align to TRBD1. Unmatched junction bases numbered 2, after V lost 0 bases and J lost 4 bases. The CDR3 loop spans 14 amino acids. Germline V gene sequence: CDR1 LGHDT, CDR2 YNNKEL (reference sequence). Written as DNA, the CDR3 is TGTGCCAGCAGCCAAGAACAGGGGAGCACTGAAGCTTTCTTT. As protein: CASSQEQGSTEAFF.

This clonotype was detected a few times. The CDR3 DNA sequence: TGTGCCAGCAGCTTAGTAGCGGGTTCAGTCAATGAGCAGTTCTTC. Its protein product is CASSLVAGSVNEQFF. The chain recombines TRBV7-3 with TRBJ2-1; 7 bases agree with TRBD2. The CDR3 covers 15 residues. With V trimmed by 2 bases and J by 6 bases, 7 bases remained unmatched. CDR1 SGHTA and CDR2 FQGTGA come from the germline V gene.

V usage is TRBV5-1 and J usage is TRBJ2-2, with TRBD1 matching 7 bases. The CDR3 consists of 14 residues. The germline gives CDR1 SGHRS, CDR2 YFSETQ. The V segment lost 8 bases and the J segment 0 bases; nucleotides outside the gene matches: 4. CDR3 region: CASGTAPNTGELFF. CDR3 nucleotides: TGCGCCAGTGGGACAGCCCCGAACACCGGGGAGCTGTTTTTT.

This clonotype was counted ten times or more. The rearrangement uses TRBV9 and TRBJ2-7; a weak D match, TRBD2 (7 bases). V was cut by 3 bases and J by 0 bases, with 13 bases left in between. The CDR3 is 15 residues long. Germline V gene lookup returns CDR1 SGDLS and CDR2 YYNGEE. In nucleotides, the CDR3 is TGTGCCAGCAGCGAGGGGGGAGGGAGCTCCTACGAGCAGTACTTC. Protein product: CASSEGGGSSYEQYF.

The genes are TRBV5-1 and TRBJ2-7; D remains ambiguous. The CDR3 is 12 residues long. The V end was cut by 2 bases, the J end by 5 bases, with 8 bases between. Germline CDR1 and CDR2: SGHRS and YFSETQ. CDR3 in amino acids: CASSFDGHEQYF. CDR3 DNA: TGCGCCAGCAGCTTCGACGGGCACGAGCAGTACTTC.

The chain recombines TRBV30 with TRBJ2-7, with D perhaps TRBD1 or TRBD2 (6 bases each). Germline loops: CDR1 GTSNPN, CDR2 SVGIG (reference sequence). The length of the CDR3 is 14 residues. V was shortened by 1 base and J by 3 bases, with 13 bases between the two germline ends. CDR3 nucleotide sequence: TGTGCCTGGAGTGGGGCCGGGGGCCTCTACGAGCAGTACTTC. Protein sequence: CAWSGAGGLYEQYF.